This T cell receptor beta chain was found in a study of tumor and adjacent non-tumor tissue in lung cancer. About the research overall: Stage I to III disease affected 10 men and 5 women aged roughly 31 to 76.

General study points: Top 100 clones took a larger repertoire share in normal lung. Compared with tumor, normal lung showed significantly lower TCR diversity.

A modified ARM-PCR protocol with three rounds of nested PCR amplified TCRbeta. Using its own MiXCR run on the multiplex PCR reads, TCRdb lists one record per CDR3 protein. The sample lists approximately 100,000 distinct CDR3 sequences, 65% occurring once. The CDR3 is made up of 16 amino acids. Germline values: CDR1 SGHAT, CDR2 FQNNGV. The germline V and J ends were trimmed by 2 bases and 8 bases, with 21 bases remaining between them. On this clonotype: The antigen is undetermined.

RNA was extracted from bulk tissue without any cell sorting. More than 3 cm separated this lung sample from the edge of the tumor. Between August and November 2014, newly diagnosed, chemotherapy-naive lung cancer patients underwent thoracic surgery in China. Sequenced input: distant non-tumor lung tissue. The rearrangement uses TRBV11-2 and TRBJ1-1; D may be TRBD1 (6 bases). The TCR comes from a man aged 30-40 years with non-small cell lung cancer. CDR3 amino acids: CASSLTQGRARGEAFF. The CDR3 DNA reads TGTGCCAGCAGCTTAACCCAGGGTAGAGCGAGGGGGGAAGCTTTCTTT.